Listed below are T cell receptor beta chains from one sample, sequenced in a study of control samples from healthy donors and cancer patients. TCRdb keeps only in-frame clones here, not all; method: immunoSEQ multiplex PCR. This sample carries tens of thousands of clones, roughly 82% of them seen once, and the ten largest clones take approximately 16%. The sample comprised blood. The receptors were sampled from a man aged 50-59 years in good health. Both conserved end residues are part of each CDR3. The D gene is left open where the match is weak. Where a row states a size, it is once, few, many or the class of an expanded clone; other rows omit it.

D gene	J gene	clone size	CDR3 length	V gene	CDR3 protein	CDR3 DNA
TRBD1	TRBJ2-5	once	15	TRBV4-1	CASSQRTGAQETQYF	TGCGCCAGCAGCCAGAGGACAGGGGCCCAAGAGACCCAGTACTTC
-	TRBJ1-2	-	13	TRBV3-1/TRBV3-2	CASTSGVSYGYTF	TGTGCCAGCACCTCCGGGGTTTCCTATGGCTACACCTTC
-	TRBJ1-6	-	14	TRBV5-6	CASVGGGMDSPLHF	TGTGCCAGCGTAGGGGGAGGAATGGATTCACCCCTCCACTTT
TRBD1	TRBJ2-1	-	13	TRBV19	CASSRDSLGEQFF	TGTGCCAGTAGTAGGGACAGCTTGGGCGAGCAGTTCTTC
-	TRBJ1-1	-	14	TRBV19	CASTPGNPNTEAFF	TGTGCCAGTACCCCGGGGAATCCGAACACTGAAGCTTTCTTT
-	TRBJ1-1	-	12	TRBV24-1	CATSEGPGEAFF	TGTGCCACCAGTGAGGGACCAGGTGAAGCTTTCTTT
-	TRBJ2-2	-	15	TRBV9	CASSVVDVNTGELFF	TGTGCCAGCAGCGTAGTGGACGTGAACACCGGGGAGCTGTTTTTT
-	TRBJ2-3	-	17	TRBV7-9	CASSFSVGGGLTDTQYF	TGTGCCAGCAGCTTTAGTGTAGGAGGGGGACTCACAGATACGCAGTATTTT
-	TRBJ2-5	-	15	TRBV7-2	CASSLAPTGTETQYF	TGTGCCAGCAGCCTCGCCCCCACTGGGACGGAGACCCAGTACTTC
TRBD1	TRBJ2-4	few	15	TRBV6-5	CASSYQGQGGDIQYF	TGTGCCAGCAGTTACCAGGGACAGGGAGGGGACATTCAGTACTTC
-	TRBJ1-2	-	12	TRBV19	CASTSPGLLYTF	TGTGCCAGTACCTCCCCAGGACTCCTCTACACCTTC
-	TRBJ2-2	few	17	TRBV9	CASSGRFGGSGTGELFF	TGTGCCAGCAGCGGACGGTTTGGAGGGAGTGGCACCGGGGAGCTGTTTTTT
-	TRBJ2-1	-	15	TRBV19	CASSTQVVTYNEQFF	TGTGCCAGTAGTACACAGGTTGTAACCTACAATGAGCAGTTCTTC
-	TRBJ1-1	-	14	TRBV4-3	CASSQGNENTEAFF	TGCGCCAGCAGCCAAGGAAACGAGAACACTGAAGCTTTCTTT
-	TRBJ2-7	-	15	TRBV15	CATSSRQLLSYEQYF	TGTGCCACCAGCAGTAGACAGCTTCTCTCCTACGAGCAGTACTTC
-	TRBJ1-4	once	14	TRBV19	CASSTTATNEKLFF	TGTGCCAGTAGTACCACCGCAACTAATGAAAAACTGTTTTTT
TRBD1	TRBJ1-2	-	14	TRBV5-1	CASSSSGQEYGYTF	TGCGCCAGCAGCTCGTCGGGACAGGAGTATGGCTACACCTTC
TRBD1	TRBJ2-3	-	15	TRBV4-3	CASSQSTGSLDTQYF	TGCGCCAGCAGCCAGTCGACAGGGTCGTTAGATACGCAGTATTTT
TRBD1	TRBJ2-1	few	15	TRBV5-4	CASSSGQGAIDEQFF	TGTGCCAGCAGCTCGGGACAGGGGGCGATCGATGAGCAGTTCTTC
-	TRBJ1-4	once	20	TRBV24-1	CATSDRRVPGLYSTNEKLFF	TGTGCCACCAGTGACCGGAGGGTTCCGGGACTTTACTCAACTAATGAAAAACTGTTTTTT
-	TRBJ2-2	-	15	TRBV5-1	CASSPTNRARGELFF	TGCGCCAGCAGCCCCACGAACAGGGCCCGCGGGGAGCTGTTTTTT
-	TRBJ2-3	-	15	TRBV7-7	CASSPGGASTDTQYF	TGTGCCAGCAGCCCTGGGGGGGCTAGCACAGATACGCAGTATTTT
-	TRBJ2-7	-	19	TRBV5-4	CASSLEGVGDRTRSYEQYF	TGTGCCAGCAGCTTGGAGGGGGTCGGTGACCGGACGAGGTCCTACGAGCAGTACTTC
TRBD1	TRBJ2-5	-	14	TRBV10-3	CAITDNGQGKTQYF	TGTGCCATCACCGACAACGGACAGGGAAAGACCCAGTACTTC
-	TRBJ2-3	-	15	TRBV4-2	CASSQDGQVTDTQYF	TGTGCCAGCAGCCAAGACGGGCAGGTAACAGATACGCAGTATTTT
-	TRBJ1-4	once	11	TRBV3-1/TRBV3-2	CASRYREKLFF	TGTGCCAGCAGGTACCGGGAAAAACTGTTTTTT
-	TRBJ2-5	-	13	TRBV15	CATSRGPEETQYF	TGTGCCACCAGCAGAGGACCTGAAGAGACCCAGTACTTC
-	TRBJ2-5	-	14	TRBV18	CASSPPSGQETQYF	TGTGCCAGCTCACCACCGTCGGGTCAAGAGACCCAGTACTTC
-	TRBJ2-7	-	15	TRBV11-3	CASSPLLRALGEQYF	TGTGCCAGCAGTCCCCTCCTACGGGCTCTGGGGGAGCAGTACTTC
-	TRBJ1-1	-	11	TRBV4-1	CASSRGREAFF	TGCGCCAGCAGCCGGGGTAGGGAAGCTTTCTTT
TRBD1	TRBJ2-5	-	15	TRBV30	CAWSPRTGESETQYF	TGTGCCTGGAGTCCCCGGACAGGGGAGAGTGAGACCCAGTACTTC
-	TRBJ1-4	-	19	TRBV28	CASSLYLRVTITTNEKLFF	TGTGCCAGCAGTTTATATCTCAGGGTGACGATCACAACTAATGAAAAACTGTTTTTT
-	TRBJ2-7	few	15	TRBV9	CASSVDASEHYEQYF	TGTGCCAGCAGCGTAGATGCTAGCGAACACTACGAGCAGTACTTC
-	TRBJ2-3	-	14	TRBV3-1/TRBV3-2	CASSQAFGTDTQYF	TGTGCCAGCAGCCAAGCATTCGGGACAGATACGCAGTATTTT
TRBD1	TRBJ2-7	-	16	TRBV15	CATSRLLTGGSYEQYF	TGTGCCACCAGCCGACTCTTGACAGGGGGGTCCTACGAGCAGTACTTC
-	TRBJ2-7	-	14	TRBV3-1/TRBV3-2	CASSQHSSGYEQYF	TGTGCCAGCAGCCAACACTCGAGCGGGTACGAGCAGTACTTC
TRBD1	TRBJ1-1	-	15	TRBV27	CASSSLTGGNTEAFF	TGTGCCAGCAGTTCCCTGACAGGGGGTAACACTGAAGCTTTCTTT
-	TRBJ2-7	-	11	TRBV20-1	CSAGGSYEQYF	TGCAGTGCGGGGGGCTCCTACGAGCAGTACTTC
-	TRBJ2-7	-	15	TRBV4-2	CASSQPGTLTYEQYF	TGTGCCAGCAGCCAACCCGGGACCCTGACCTACGAGCAGTACTTC
TRBD2	TRBJ2-1	-	15	TRBV6-1	CASREGLAGYNEQFF	TGTGCCAGCAGGGAAGGACTAGCGGGGTACAATGAGCAGTTCTTC
-	TRBJ1-2	-	14	TRBV4-3	CASSQDRLVYGYTF	TGCGCCAGCAGCCAAGATAGGCTGGTATATGGCTACACCTTC
-	TRBJ2-1	-	14	TRBV18	CASSPLVGYNEQFF	TGTGCCAGCTCACCACTAGTTGGATACAATGAGCAGTTCTTC
-	TRBJ1-1	once	12	TRBV27	CASRTGETEAFF	TGTGCCAGCAGGACAGGAGAAACTGAAGCTTTCTTT
-	TRBJ2-3	-	15	TRBV9	CASSSTGDTTDTQYF	TGTGCCAGCAGCTCCACCGGGGATACCACAGATACGCAGTATTTT
-	TRBJ2-7	-	14	TRBV6-5	CASSYSRPSYEQYF	TGTGCCAGCAGTTACTCCCGGCCCTCCTACGAGCAGTACTTC